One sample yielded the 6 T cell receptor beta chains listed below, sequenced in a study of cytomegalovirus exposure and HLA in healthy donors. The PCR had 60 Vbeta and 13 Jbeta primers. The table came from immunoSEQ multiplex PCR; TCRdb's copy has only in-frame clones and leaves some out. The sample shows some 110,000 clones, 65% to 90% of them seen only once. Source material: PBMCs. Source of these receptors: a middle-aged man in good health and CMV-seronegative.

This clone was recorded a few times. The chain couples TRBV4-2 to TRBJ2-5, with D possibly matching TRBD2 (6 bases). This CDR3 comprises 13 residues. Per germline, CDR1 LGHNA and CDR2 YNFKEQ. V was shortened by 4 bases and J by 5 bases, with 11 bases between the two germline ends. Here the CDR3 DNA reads TGTGCCAGCAGCCGAGGCGGGGTGGAGACCCAGTACTTC. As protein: CASSRGGVETQYF.

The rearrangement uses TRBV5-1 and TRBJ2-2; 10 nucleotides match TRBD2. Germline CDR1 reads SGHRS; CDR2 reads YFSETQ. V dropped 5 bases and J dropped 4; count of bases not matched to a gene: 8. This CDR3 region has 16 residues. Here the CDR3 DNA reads TGCGCCAGCAGTATCTCAGCGGGGGGGAGCACCGGGGAGCTGTTTTTT. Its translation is CASSISAGGSTGELFF.

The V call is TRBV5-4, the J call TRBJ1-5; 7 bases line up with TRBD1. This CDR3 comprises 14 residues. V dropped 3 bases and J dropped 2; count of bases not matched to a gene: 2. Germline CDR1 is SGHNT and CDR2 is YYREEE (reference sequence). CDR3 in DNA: TGTGCCAGCAGCTACGGACAGGGCAATCAGCCCCAGCATTTT. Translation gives CASSYGQGNQPQHF.

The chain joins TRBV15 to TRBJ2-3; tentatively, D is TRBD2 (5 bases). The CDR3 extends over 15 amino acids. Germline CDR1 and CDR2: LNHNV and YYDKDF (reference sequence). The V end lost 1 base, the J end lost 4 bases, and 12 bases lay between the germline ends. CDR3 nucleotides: TGTGCCACCAGCAGAGCTTCCGGGGTTCCAGATACGCAGTATTTT. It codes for CATSRASGVPDTQYF.

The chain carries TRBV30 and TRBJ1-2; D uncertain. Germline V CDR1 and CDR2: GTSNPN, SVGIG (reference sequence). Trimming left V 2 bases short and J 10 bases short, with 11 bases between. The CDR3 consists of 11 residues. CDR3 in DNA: TGTGCCTGGAGTCCTGACATAGTCTACACCTTC. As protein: CAWSPDIVYTF.

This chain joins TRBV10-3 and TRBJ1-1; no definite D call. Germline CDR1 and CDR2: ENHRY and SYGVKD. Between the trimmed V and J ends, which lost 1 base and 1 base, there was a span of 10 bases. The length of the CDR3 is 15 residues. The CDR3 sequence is CAISEWRRENTEAFF. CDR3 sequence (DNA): TGTGCCATCAGTGAGTGGAGACGAGAGAACACTGAAGCTTTCTTT.